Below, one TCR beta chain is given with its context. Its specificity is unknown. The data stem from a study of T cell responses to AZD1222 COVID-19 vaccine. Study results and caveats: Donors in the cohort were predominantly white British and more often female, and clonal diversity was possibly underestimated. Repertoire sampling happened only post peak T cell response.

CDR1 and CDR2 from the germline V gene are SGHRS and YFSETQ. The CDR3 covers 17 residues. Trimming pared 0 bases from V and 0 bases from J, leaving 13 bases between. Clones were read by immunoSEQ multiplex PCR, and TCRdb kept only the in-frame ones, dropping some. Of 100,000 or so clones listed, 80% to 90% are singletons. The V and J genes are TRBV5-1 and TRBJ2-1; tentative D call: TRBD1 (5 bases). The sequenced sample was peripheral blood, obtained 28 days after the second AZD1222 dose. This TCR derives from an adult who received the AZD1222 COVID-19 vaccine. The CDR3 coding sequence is TGCGCCAGCAGCTTGGTGGCAGGCGACAGCTCCTACAATGAGCAGTTCTTC. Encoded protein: CASSLVAGDSSYNEQFF. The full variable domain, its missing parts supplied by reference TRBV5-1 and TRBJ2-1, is KAGVTQTPRYLIKTRGQQVTLSCSPISGHRSVSWYQQTPGQGLQFLFEYFSETQRNKGNFPGRFSGRQFSNSRSEMNVSTLELGDSALYLCASSLVAGDSSYNEQFFGPGTRLTVL.